The T cell receptor (beta chain) under discussion was sequenced for a study of human T cells and chemical hapten exposure. Time point defined: pre-sensitization, week 0. Treatment: therapeutic diphenylcyclopropenone sensitization with weekly scalp DPC. General study findings and limits: With regard to DPC sensitization, TCRs above 1 in 1000 frequency did not change.

Many counts were recorded for this clonotype. Its antigen is as yet unknown. This CDR3 is 16 amino acids long. Trimming took 0 bases from V and 1 from J, leaving 10 bases between them. From germline, CDR1 is KGHSH and CDR2 LQKENI. TCRdb fed the RACE reads into MiXCR, producing one record per CDR3 protein. This sample has tens of thousands of distinct CDR3 sequences, with roughly 6.7% found just once. The chain joins TRBV18 to TRBJ1-5; D is possibly TRBD1 (5 bases). This receptor was identified in a woman under 40 with alopecia areata. Some clones in this sample may be carry-over from other donors' samples. This specimen was whole blood, taken in connection with sensitization to the hapten diphenylcyclopropenone (DPC). CDR3 DNA sequence: TGTGCCAGCTCACCACCGGAAGGGGCGAGCAATCAGCCCCAGCATTTT. Its translation: CASSPPEGASNQPQHF.